The entry below gives a single T cell receptor beta chain sequence along with its context. The target of this receptor is not known. Within one base of it there is no much larger clone, and no base qualities were kept. The sample is drawn from a study of blood T cell repertoires in COVID-19 (dated by TCRdb to about 2020). Study-wide context: The collaborator samples originated in the United States, Italy and Spain and spanned the acute and convalescent phases of COVID-19. The prospective study material was composed of cDNA or gDNA derived from T cells, B-cell-depleted T cells, or PBMCs. HLA class I and class II types, where available, came from metadata supplied by the sample provider rather than from assay-based typing. Nearly every sample came with metadata listing a de-identified subject ID, COVID-19 status, age in years and sex. Deeply sampled blood TCRbeta repertoires from subjects exposed to, actively infected with, or recovered from COVID-19 were included in the dataset. Samples were obtained from the ongoing ImmuneRACE study (first 160 participants) and from 1,000 to 1,500 subjects provided by 6 global collaborators. The repertoires were released in a freely available public database meant as a resource for research on the immune response to SARS-CoV-2. Results the study describes overall, beyond this receptor: The amount of clinical and demographic metadata varied by source and participant and was provided uncurated.

The immunoSEQ Assay, a bias-controlled multiplex PCR, was used to amplify TCRbeta CDR3 regions from genomic DNA. The study's own analysis went as follows. Nucleated cell counts per sample were estimated from amplification of reference gene primers within the assay. Sequence reads were collapsed and filtered to measure the absolute abundance of every unique TCRbeta CDR3 rearrangement. For each sample, productive Simpson clonality was calculated as the square root of Simpson's diversity index over productive rearrangements. Not all clones reach the TCRdb copy of this immuneACCESS table, which keeps in-frame sequences only. Checked studies attribute under half of the gap to unresolved V genes and leave the rest unexplained. V, J and clone size reflect that table, while D and trimming were determined from the DNA. The sample table shows about 69,000 clones, and more than 85% are seen once. The top ten clonotypes cover 4.8% of the sample.

V is pruned by 6 bases and J by 4 bases, leaving 9 bases of the junction without a gene match. From the cysteine through the phenylalanine, the CDR3 covers 15 amino acids. Of the read, only the CDR3 DNA is kept; its 45 bases are in frame from base 1. The CDR1 and CDR2 encoded by the germline V gene are SGHRS and YFSETQ. Collaborating institutions collected whole blood in K2EDTA tubes following their own protocols. For TCRbeta analysis, collaborator samples were shipped as frozen whole blood, as isolated PBMCs, or as DNA extracted from either sample type. Input material: peripheral blood. The receptor was isolated from a woman aged 60-75 years with active COVID-19. In this chain, TRBV5-1 is recombined with TRBJ2-7, with 11 bases matching TRBD1. The DNA sequence reads TGCGCCAGCAAAATAGTCGGACAGGGGGCATACGAGCAGTACTTC. It is translated as CASKIVGQGAYEQYF.